This TCR beta chain was sequenced during a study of blood T cell repertoires in COVID-19. Study information: Samples came from the United States, Italy and Spain, spanning acute and convalescent COVID-19. T cells, B-cell-depleted T cells, or PBMCs supplied cDNA or gDNA.

The V segment lost 1 base and the J segment 4 bases; nucleotides outside the gene matches: 0. CDR1 and CDR2 from the germline V gene are SGHVS and FNYEAQ. The CDR3 has 16 residues. Participants came from about 23 US areas, aged roughly 18 to 90 years. This clone showed up just once. Original data processing: Amplified reference gene primers provided the basis for estimating nucleated cell counts. The protocol was immunoSEQ multiplex PCR, while the TCRdb copy is restricted to in-frame clones and leaves out a portion. From that table come the V and J calls and clone size; the DNA was used to work out D and trimming. The sample lists fewer than 350,000 clones; roughly 93% were seen once.

This clonotype was obtained from a woman between 40 and 55 years old with acute COVID-19. V usage is TRBV7-6 and J usage is TRBJ2-1; 14 bases align to TRBD2. Sequences were obtained from PBMCs or T cells enriched from blood (not recorded which). The CDR3 loop is CASSLGTSGRYNEQFF. DNA for the CDR3: TGTGCCAGCAGCTTAGGGACTAGCGGGAGGTACAATGAGCAGTTCTTC. Together with reference TRBV7-6 and TRBJ2-1, the CDR3 gives the full variable domain: GAGVSQSPRYKVTKRGQDVALRCDPISGHVSLYWYRQALGQGPEFLTYFNYEAQQDKSGLPNDRFSAERPEGSISTLTIQRTEQRDSAMYRCASSLGTSGRYNEQFFGPGTRLTVL.